These 23 T cell receptor beta chains originate from one sample sequenced in a study of human T cells and chemical hapten exposure. TCRdb fed the RACE reads into MiXCR, producing one record per CDR3 protein. Of around 190,000 distinct CDR3 sequences listed, approximately 20% were seen once; the top ten hold about 6.7%. Sample time point: patch test 1, 2 weeks after DPC sensitization. Treatment meaning: therapeutic diphenylcyclopropenone sensitization with weekly scalp DPC. The sequenced sample was whole blood, obtained in connection with sensitization to the hapten diphenylcyclopropenone (DPC). The receptors here all came from a woman between 45 and 65 years old with alopecia areata. Some clones in this sample may be carry-over from other donors' samples.

This chain links TRBV2 with TRBJ1-2; a weak D match, TRBD1 (5 bases). V was trimmed by 4 bases and J by 5 bases, leaving 14 bases between them. CDR1 SNHLY and CDR2 FYNNEI come from the germline V gene. The CDR3 spans 14 residues. CDR3 nucleotides: TGTGCCAGCAGTGGAGGGGCGACGATATATGGCTACACCTTC. Protein: CASSGGATIYGYTF.

The rearrangement uses TRBV12-3 or TRBV12-4 and TRBJ2-5, with 7 bases lining up with TRBD1. Losses at the gene ends were 4 bases for V and 1 base for J; bases not matched to a gene: 6. This CDR3 has 15 amino acids. CDR3: CASSSSGQLQETQYF. The CDR3 DNA reads TGTGCCAGCAGTTCCTCGGGACAGCTCCAAGAGACCCAGTACTTC.

V gene TRBV6-5 combines with J gene TRBJ1-2; D unclear. CDR3 length equals 14 residues. Trimming removed 5 bases at V and 4 bases at J, with 14 bases between. CDR1 MNHEY and CDR2 SVGAGI come from the germline V gene. CDR3 loop: CASSAPGLGYGYTF. The CDR3 DNA sequence: TGTGCCAGCAGTGCCCCAGGTCTTGGCTATGGCTACACCTTC.

The chain is built from TRBV5-4 and TRBJ2-7; 12 bases agree with TRBD2. The CDR3 is made up of 17 amino acids. In germline, CDR1 is SGHNT, CDR2 YYREEE (reference sequence). Trimming cost V 0 bases and J 3 bases; bases outside gene matches: 7. The CDR3 protein is CASSLGLAGGPGYEQYF. CDR3 sequence (DNA): TGTGCCAGCAGCTTGGGGCTAGCGGGAGGGCCGGGCTACGAGCAGTACTTC.

The V gene is TRBV5-1, the J gene TRBJ2-5; no definite D call. Trimming took 3 bases from V and 2 from J, leaving 11 bases between them. The CDR3 totals 14 residues. Germline values: CDR1 SGHRS, CDR2 YFSETQ. CDR3 region: CASSSGRRQETQYF. The CDR3 DNA reads as TGCGCCAGCAGCTCCGGACGGAGACAAGAGACCCAGTACTTC.

The chain combines TRBV3-1 with TRBJ1-5, with D unclear. The CDR3 has 15 amino acids. CDR1 and CDR2 from the germline V gene are LGHDT and YNNKEL (reference sequence). Trimming left V 0 bases short and J 9 bases short, with 15 bases between. This chain's CDR3 is CASSQEYGSWSPQHF. CDR3 sequence (DNA): TGTGCCAGCAGCCAAGAATACGGCAGTTGGTCGCCCCAGCATTTT.

This chain links TRBV29-1 with TRBJ2-5; 8 bases are shared with TRBD2. V was pared by 7 bases and J by 5 bases, with 6 bases of the junction left unmatched. The CDR3 has 12 residues. Germline V gene data show CDR1 as SQVTM and CDR2 as ANQGSEA. The DNA of the CDR3 is TGCAGCGCCAGGACTAGCTTGGAGACCCAGTACTTC. It codes for CSARTSLETQYF.

The CDR3 coding sequence is TGTGCCAGCAGTTTACGGGAAGCCGGGGAGCTGTTTTTT. This translates into CASSLREAGELFF. This chain joins TRBV12-3 or TRBV12-4 and TRBJ2-2; the D gene is possibly TRBD2 (5 bases). CDR3 length equals 13 residues. V gave up 2 bases and J gave up 6 bases, with 7 bases separating them.

CDR3 coding DNA: TGTGCCAGCAGCTTTCCTCCCGTCGTAGCCCCCTCCTACGAGCAGTACTTC. Encoded protein: CASSFPPVVAPSYEQYF. The chain is built from TRBV11-3 and TRBJ2-7, with D uncertain. V lost 3 bases to trimming and J lost 0 bases, with 18 bases between them. Germline V gene data show CDR1 as SGHNT and CDR2 as YENEEA. The CDR3 runs 17 residues. The entire variable domain, with the rest obtained from reference TRBV11-3 and TRBJ2-7, is as follows: EAGVVQSPRYKIIEKKQPVAFWCNPISGHNTLYWYLQNLGQGPELLIRYENEEAVDDSQLPKDRFSAERLKGVDSTLKIQPAELGDSAVYLCASSFPPVVAPSYEQYFGPGTRLTVT.

The chain has TRBV20-1 and TRBJ2-7; a weak D match, TRBD1 (7 bases). Between the trimmed V and J ends, which lost 1 base and 3 bases, there was a span of 19 bases. Germline CDR1 is DFQATT and CDR2 is SNEGSKA (reference sequence). This CDR3 is built from 16 residues. DNA for the CDR3: TGCAGTGCTAGAGTCCAGCAGGCAGGGGGACTCTACGAGCAGTACTTC. Translating it yields CSARVQQAGGLYEQYF.

The genes are TRBV12-3 or TRBV12-4 and TRBJ2-1, with D unclear. V lost 2 bases and J lost 1, with 12 bases in between. The length of the CDR3 is 16 residues. CDR3 protein: CASSLLFRRSYNEQFF. In DNA form, the CDR3 reads TGTGCCAGCAGTTTATTGTTCAGAAGGTCCTACAATGAGCAGTTCTTC.

The table lists this clonotype with a few counts. The rearrangement joins TRBV29-1 to TRBJ2-7; D gene ambiguous. Germline lookup yields CDR1 SQVTM and CDR2 ANQGSEA. V was pared by 3 bases and J by 1 base, with 7 bases between. The CDR3 is 12 amino acids. The CDR3 DNA reads as TGCAGCGTTGATGACGCATCCTACGAGCAGTACTTC. Residues: CSVDDASYEQYF.

This clonotype came up many times. This chain links TRBV5-1 with TRBJ2-5, with unresolved D. Germline CDR1 reads SGHRS; CDR2 reads YFSETQ. The CDR3 extends over 12 amino acids. V shed 7 bases and J shed 2 bases, with 9 bases lying between them. This chain's CDR3 is CASGRDQETQYF. The DNA for the CDR3 is TGCGCCAGCGGCCGTGATCAAGAGACCCAGTACTTC.

This clonotype appeared a few times. This chain links TRBV10-3 with TRBJ2-3, with D maybe TRBD2 (7 bases). The CDR3 is 14 residues long. Germline assignment: CDR1 ENHRY and CDR2 SYGVKD. Trimming removed 5 bases from V and 1 base from J, with 10 bases in between. The CDR3 sequence is CAISTGRGTDTQYF. DNA of the CDR3: TGTGCCATCAGTACAGGGAGGGGCACAGATACGCAGTATTTT.

The V call is TRBV7-2, the J call TRBJ2-1, with 7 bases matching TRBD2. The junction had 15 bases not matched to a gene; V was cut back by 5 bases and J by 11 bases. Germline CDR1 SGHTA, CDR2 FQGNSA. The CDR3 is 15 amino acids. The CDR3 sequence: CASSLELIGGGQQFF. The CDR3 DNA reads as TGTGCCAGCAGCCTAGAGTTGATCGGGGGAGGGCAGCAGTTCTTC.

This chain connects TRBV5-1 to TRBJ1-1; unclear D gene. CDR3 size: 14 residues. Between the trimmed V and J ends, which lost 1 base and 4 bases, there was a span of 11 bases. Germline V gene data show CDR1 as SGHRS and CDR2 as YFSETQ. CDR3 region: CASSLWSESTEAFF. The DNA of the CDR3 is TGCGCCAGCAGCTTGTGGAGCGAGAGCACTGAAGCTTTCTTT.

This clonotype was seen only a few times. The rearrangement joins TRBV12-3 or TRBV12-4 to TRBJ2-1, with TRBD2 as a possible D gene (5 bases). This CDR3 comprises 16 residues. V lost 6 bases to trimming and J lost 2 bases, with 17 bases between them. The CDR3 reads CASRVNPTGAYNEQFF. CDR3 coding DNA: TGTGCCAGCAGGGTTAACCCCACCGGGGCCTACAATGAGCAGTTCTTC.

This clonotype has at least ten counts. This chain joins TRBV24-1 and TRBJ2-1; 7 bases agree with TRBD1. There are 16 residues in the CDR3. Looked up from germline, CDR1 is KGHDR and CDR2 is SFDVKD. Trimming at V came to 3 bases and at J to 0 bases, leaving 4 bases not matched to a gene. CDR3 region: CATSDARDSSYNEQFF. The DNA of the CDR3 is TGTGCCACCAGTGATGCCCGGGACAGCTCCTACAATGAGCAGTTCTTC.

Within the sample, this clonotype is medium-sized. The chain recombines TRBV25-1 with TRBJ2-1, with D maybe TRBD1 (6 bases). Looked up from germline, CDR1 is MGHDK and CDR2 is SYGVNS. This CDR3 is built from 18 residues. V lost 2 bases, J lost 4 bases, and 21 bases lay in between. CDR3 DNA sequence: TGTGCCAGCAGTGAAACTTTGGGCGGGCAGGGGATTTACAATGAGCAGTTCTTC. It translates to CASSETLGGQGIYNEQFF.

This chain uses TRBV5-1 with TRBJ1-5, with a tentative D call TRBD1 (6 bases). V was trimmed by 6 bases and J by 6 bases, leaving 13 bases between them. CDR3 length equals 13 residues. Germline V gene lookup returns CDR1 SGHRS and CDR2 YFSETQ. The CDR3 coding sequence is TGCGCCAGCAATAGATCAGGGGTTCAGCCCCAGCATTTT. Translated, it gives CASNRSGVQPQHF.

The chain combines TRBV5-1 with TRBJ2-1; TRBD2 might be the D (5 bases). The CDR3 has 18 residues. V lost 0 bases to trimming and J lost 0 bases, with 16 bases between them. From germline, CDR1 is SGHRS and CDR2 YFSETQ. CDR3 DNA sequence: TGCGCCAGCAGCTTGGCCGCAGGAACTAGTTACTCCTACAATGAGCAGTTCTTC. Its protein product is CASSLAAGTSYSYNEQFF.

This clonotype was observed a few times. The V and J genes are TRBV6-2 or TRBV6-3 and TRBJ2-7; unclear D gene. Trimming removed 8 bases at V and 7 bases at J, with 24 bases between. The germline CDR1 and CDR2 sequences are MNHEY and SVGEGT. CDR3 length equals 15 residues. CDR3 nucleotide sequence: TGTGCCAGCTCTTACTTGAACCCATTGCTGGATGAGCAGTACTTC. Translation gives CASSYLNPLLDEQYF.

The CDR3 bases are TGTGCCAGCAGCTCACCGGGGGATACGGACACCGGGGAGCTGTTTTTT. Its protein product is CASSSPGDTDTGELFF. The V gene is TRBV3-1, the J gene TRBJ2-2; D might be TRBD2 (6 bases). Trimming took off 5 bases at V and 3 bases at J, with 16 bases between the two ends. The CDR3 contains 16 residues. CDR1 is LGHDT and CDR2 is YNNKEL in the germline V gene (reference sequence).